One and the same sample provided the 18 T cell receptor beta chains below, sequenced in a study of T cells in Graves' hyperthyroidism and ophthalmopathy. Researchers took RNA transcripts and amplified the TCR beta CDR3 regions from them. Initially, a first-round RT-PCR of the TCR CDR3 employed the HTBI primer set. TCRdb ran MiXCR on the multiplex PCR reads and lists one entry per CDR3 protein. The sample has around 690,000 distinct CDR3 sequences; roughly 17% are singletons. The sample comprised blood. The receptors derive from a man aged 45-65 years with Graves' hyperthyroidism.

The rearrangement uses TRBV5-1 and TRBJ1-2, with TRBD1 matching 8 bases. CDR3 length: 16 amino acids. The germline gives CDR1 SGHRS, CDR2 YFSETQ. The V segment lost 1 base and the J segment 6 bases; nucleotides outside the gene matches: 11. CDR3 in amino acids: CASSLSQGAISHGYTF. The CDR3 DNA follows: TGCGCCAGCAGCTTGTCTCAGGGGGCAATTTCGCATGGCTACACCTTC.

This clonotype was seen only a few times. V gene TRBV27 combines with J gene TRBJ2-2; D is unclear. Germline CDR1 is MNHEY and CDR2 is SMNVEV (reference sequence). The ends were cut back, 2 bases at V and 3 bases at J, with 10 bases in the middle. This CDR3 contains 15 residues. CDR3: CASSLGRSYTGELFF. As DNA, the CDR3 is TGTGCCAGCAGTTTAGGGCGGTCGTACACCGGGGAGCTGTTTTTT.

Ten or more counts support this clonotype. The chain is built from TRBV27 and TRBJ2-1, with D possibly TRBD2 on 6 matching bases. CDR1 and CDR2 from the germline V gene are MNHEY and SMNVEV (reference sequence). CDR3 length: 15 amino acids. V was shortened by 2 bases and J by 8 bases, with 16 bases between the two germline ends. The CDR3 loop reads CASSLRDSNPDEQFF. The CDR3 nucleotides are TGTGCCAGCAGTTTACGGGACTCGAATCCCGATGAGCAGTTCTTC.

The gene calls are TRBV6-6 and TRBJ1-3; 7 bases align to TRBD1. The CDR3 consists of 16 residues. Germline CDR1 is MNHNY and CDR2 is SVGAGI (reference sequence). Trimming removed 0 bases from V and 2 bases from J; junction bases left unmatched: 4. The CDR3 DNA is TGTGCCAGCAGTTACTCCTATACAGGGGCTGGAAACACCATATATTTT. It encodes CASSYSYTGAGNTIYF.

CDR3 in DNA: TGTGCCAGCAGTCCGTACACCTACAATGAGCAGTTCTTC. Residues: CASSPYTYNEQFF. The rearrangement uses TRBV28 and TRBJ2-1, with D unresolved. Germline V gene sequence: CDR1 MDHEN, CDR2 SYDVKM. V dropped 5 bases and J dropped 2 bases, with 7 bases sitting between them. The CDR3 is 13 amino acids.

The chain carries TRBV19 and TRBJ2-5, with 7 bases identical to TRBD2. Trimming took 9 bases from V and 5 from J; bases not matched to a gene: 15. The CDR3 is 15 amino acids. Germline CDR1 and CDR2: LNHDA and SQIVND (reference sequence). The CDR3 DNA is TGTGCCAGCCGGGAGGAGGGAAGAAGTTCGGAGACCCAGTACTTC. Protein: CASREEGRSSETQYF.

This clonotype showed up just a few times. V and J are TRBV6-2 or TRBV6-3 and TRBJ1-6; tentative D call: TRBD1 (5 bases). The V and J ends lost 2 bases and 8 bases respectively, with 7 bases between them. Per germline, CDR1 MNHEY and CDR2 SVGEGT. The CDR3 has 13 residues. The CDR3 region has the DNA TGTGCCAGCAGTTACGACAGTTATTCACCCCTCCACTTT. It is translated as CASSYDSYSPLHF.

This clonotype was counted between two and nine times. The J gene is TRBJ2-1, the V gene TRBV11-2; 8 nucleotides line up with TRBD1. Germline CDR1 SGHAT, CDR2 FQNNGV. Germline trimming cut 6 bases from V and 0 bases from J; bases unmatched to any gene: 7. The CDR3 length is 16 residues. The CDR3 DNA is TGTGCCAGCAGACCAAACAGGGGGAGCTCCTACAATGAGCAGTTCTTC. The encoded protein is CASRPNRGSSYNEQFF.

This clonotype was detected many times. This chain joins TRBV14 and TRBJ2-7; D unresolved. Germline CDR1 and CDR2: SGHDN and FVKESK. The CDR3 is 14 residues long. The V end lost 1 base, the J end lost 3 bases, and 10 bases lay between the germline ends. CDR3 in DNA: TGTGCCAGCAGCCAAGTGGCAGAGATCTACGAGCAGTACTTC. Translated: CASSQVAEIYEQYF. Full variable domain (outside the CDR3, taken from reference TRBV14 and TRBJ2-7): EAGVTQFPSHSVIEKGQTVTLRCDPISGHDNLYWYRRVMGKEIKFLLHFVKESKQDESGMPNNRFLAERTGGTYSTLKVQPAELEDSGVYFCASSQVAEIYEQYFGPGTRLTVT.

Only a few counts were recorded for this clonotype. The chain uses TRBV14 and TRBJ1-1; D possibly corresponds to TRBD1 (6 bases). Trimming removed 2 bases from V and 0 bases from J, with 13 bases in between. CDR1 is SGHDN, CDR2 FVKESK, per germline. This CDR3 comprises 16 residues. The CDR3 nucleotides read TGTGCCAGCAGCCAAATCTACAGGGATTTGAACACTGAAGCTTTCTTT. It is translated as CASSQIYRDLNTEAFF. The variable domain in full, with the rest retrieved from reference TRBV14 and TRBJ1-1, is EAGVTQFPSHSVIEKGQTVTLRCDPISGHDNLYWYRRVMGKEIKFLLHFVKESKQDESGMPNNRFLAERTGGTYSTLKVQPAELEDSGVYFCASSQIYRDLNTEAFFGQGTRLTVV.

At least ten counts were recorded for this clonotype. This chain uses TRBV9 with TRBJ2-3; no reliable D call. V lost 0 bases and J 2 bases, leaving 7 bases between the germline ends. Germline V CDR1 and CDR2: SGDLS, YYNGEE. The CDR3 is 14 amino acids. CDR3 loop: CASSVVSNTDTQYF. CDR3 coding DNA: TGTGCCAGCAGCGTAGTGTCGAACACAGATACGCAGTATTTT.

This clonotype was observed many times. The chain is built from TRBV12-3 or TRBV12-4 and TRBJ1-3; D is ambiguous. Trimming left V 3 bases short and J 0 bases short, with 18 bases between. The CDR3 is made up of 18 amino acids. The CDR3: CASSFHLAGPSSGNTIYF. CDR3 bases: TGTGCCAGCAGTTTTCATTTGGCAGGCCCTTCCTCTGGAAACACCATATATTTT.

This clonotype was recorded a few times. The rearrangement uses TRBV20-1 and TRBJ2-1; 16 nucleotides line up with TRBD2. The V and J ends lost 3 bases and 9 bases, in that order; junction bases with no gene match: 2. CDR1 is DFQATT and CDR2 is SNEGSKA in the germline V gene (reference sequence). The length of the CDR3 is 14 residues. CDR3 region: CSARGLAGGVEQFF. CDR3 bases: TGCAGTGCTAGGGGACTAGCGGGAGGGGTTGAGCAGTTCTTC.

With regard to this clonotype: A read error may explain this, as a much larger clone is one base away. This rearrangement joins TRBV7-2 to TRBJ2-7; 9 bases agree with TRBD1. The CDR3 length is 17 residues. Germline V gene lookup returns CDR1 SGHTA and CDR2 FQGNSA. CDR3 coding DNA: TGTGCCAGCAGCTTAGAATTTTGGGACAGGGTGGGTTACGAGCAGTCCTTC. Residues: CASSLEFWDRVGYEQSF.

This clonotype was picked up one time. One base away lies a much larger clone, so this may be a sequencing read error. This chain uses TRBV10-3 with TRBJ2-7; D not resolved. Germline V gene data show CDR1 as ENHRY and CDR2 as SYGVKD. The CDR3 sequence is 14 residues long. In DNA, the CDR3 is TGTGCCATCAGTGAGTCGAACGGCCCTGGTGAGCGGTACTTC. It encodes CAISESNGPGERYF.

This clonotype occurred a few times. The chain links TRBV12-3 or TRBV12-4 to TRBJ1-6; D is uncertain. The CDR3 is 14 residues long. Between the trimmed V and J ends, which lost 5 bases and 5 bases, there was a span of 10 bases. In DNA form, the CDR3 reads TGTGCCAGCAGTCCATACAGTGATAATTCACCCCTCCACTTT. Translation: CASSPYSDNSPLHF.

The sample holds a few counts of this clonotype. The chain carries TRBV10-1 and TRBJ1-2; no reliable D call. Trimming removed 4 bases from V and 4 bases from J, with 10 bases in between. CDR1 is WNHNN and CDR2 is SYGVQD in the germline V gene (reference sequence). This CDR3 contains 13 residues. In DNA, the CDR3 is TGCGCCAGCAGTGGTCAGGAACCCTATGGCTACACCTTC. Encoded protein: CASSGQEPYGYTF.

V gene TRBV29-1 combines with J gene TRBJ1-2; D gene ambiguous. V shed 3 bases and J shed 1 base, with 6 bases lying between them. This CDR3 comprises 12 residues. Germline CDR1 SQVTM, CDR2 ANQGSEA. The CDR3 loop reads CSVDLGNYGYTF. CDR3 sequence (DNA): TGCAGCGTTGATCTCGGTAACTATGGCTACACCTTC.